This T cell receptor beta chain was documented in a study of T cells and Merkel cell carcinoma outcomes. Study-wide points: Repertoire plus T-cell density reportedly predicted Merkel cell carcinoma outcomes.

TCRdb keeps only in-frame clones here, not all; method: immunoSEQ multiplex PCR. The repertoire holds about 19,000 clones, roughly 87% seen once, with approximately 2.8% in the top ten. As for this clone: Its specificity is not known.

In germline, CDR1 is SGHVS, CDR2 FNYEAQ. The CDR3 is 17 residues long. Trimming stripped 5 bases from V and 0 bases from J, with 20 bases between. The TCR comes from a human donor with Merkel cell carcinoma. Sequenced: tumor tissue from Merkel cell carcinoma. This rearrangement joins TRBV7-6 to TRBJ2-7; D ambiguous. The CDR3 region has the DNA TGTGCCAGCAGCCCTCCGGACCCTACCAGCAGCTCCTACGAGCAGTACTTC. Protein product: CASSPPDPTSSSYEQYF.